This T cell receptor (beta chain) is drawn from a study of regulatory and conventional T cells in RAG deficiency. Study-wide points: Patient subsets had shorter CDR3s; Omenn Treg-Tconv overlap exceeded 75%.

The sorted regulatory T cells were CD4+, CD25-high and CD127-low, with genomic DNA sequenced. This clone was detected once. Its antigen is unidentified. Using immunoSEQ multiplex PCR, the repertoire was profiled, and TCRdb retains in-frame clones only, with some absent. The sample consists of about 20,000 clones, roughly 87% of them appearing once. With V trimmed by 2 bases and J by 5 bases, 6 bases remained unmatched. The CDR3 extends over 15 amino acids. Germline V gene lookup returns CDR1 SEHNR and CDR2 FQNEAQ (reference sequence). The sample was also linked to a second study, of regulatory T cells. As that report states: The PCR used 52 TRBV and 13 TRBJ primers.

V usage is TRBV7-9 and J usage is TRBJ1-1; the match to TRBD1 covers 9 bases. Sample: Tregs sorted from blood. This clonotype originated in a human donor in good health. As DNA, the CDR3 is TGTGCCAGCAGCTTACCACAGGGGGCGAGAACTGAAGCTTTCTTT. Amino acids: CASSLPQGARTEAFF.